Below are 11 T cell receptor beta chains sequenced from a single sample in a study of persistence of HIV-infected CD4 T cells. Cells were stimulated with overlapping HIV-1 Gag 15-mer peptides. CD40L-negative CD69-negative CD45RO-high memory CD4+ T cells were sorted as populations depleted of antigen-responding cells. No antigen is known for these receptors. This was the immunoSEQ version 4 assay in survey mode. Generated by immunoSEQ multiplex PCR, the TCRdb table keeps only in-frame clones and is missing some. This sample has over 60,000 clones, with about 69% found just once. The source was CD4+ T cells sorted from PBMCs after approximately 19-hour stimulation, collected from a patient who received antiretroviral therapy. The receptors were gathered from an adult man with HIV who was CMV-seropositive.

This rearrangement joins TRBV3-1 (or the pseudogene TRBV3-2) to TRBJ2-2; weak D call: TRBD2 (6 bases). Looked up from germline, CDR1 is LGHDT and CDR2 is YNNKEL (reference sequence). The CDR3 length is 17 residues. V lost 0 bases and J lost 5, with 16 bases in between. CDR3 bases: TGTGCCAGCAGCCAAGATCTGTGGGGGGTCGGGACCGGGGAGCTGTTTTTT. Translating it yields CASSQDLWGVGTGELFF.

This clone was seen only a few times. The chain joins TRBV19 to TRBJ1-2; 8 bases map to TRBD1. The CDR3 is 14 amino acids. CDR1 is LNHDA and CDR2 is SQIVND in the germline V gene (reference sequence). The J segment lost 2 bases and the V segment lost 7 bases, leaving 6 bases of the junction unmatched. Here the CDR3 DNA reads TGTGCCAGTAAGTTGGGACAGGAAAACTATGGCTACACCTTC. Residues: CASKLGQENYGYTF.

The chain links TRBV5-8 to TRBJ1-5; D might be TRBD1 (6 bases). Germline V gives CDR1 SGHTS, CDR2 YDEGEE. This CDR3 has 17 residues. V lost 2 bases and J lost 3, with 18 bases in between. CDR3 sequence: CASSFHYGTNDNQPQHF. Here the CDR3 DNA reads TGTGCCAGCAGCTTCCACTACGGGACAAACGACAATCAGCCCCAGCATTTT.

This chain uses TRBV19 with TRBJ1-2, with a tentative D call TRBD1 (5 bases). Trimming stripped 5 bases from V and 4 bases from J, with 11 bases between. This CDR3 has 13 residues. Germline CDR1 and CDR2: LNHDA and SQIVND (reference sequence). Here the CDR3 DNA reads TGTGCCAGTAGTCCTCCGGGGGGCTATGGCTACACCTTC. Translated: CASSPPGGYGYTF.

The rearrangement uses TRBV5-1 and TRBJ1-4; 7 positions match TRBD1. Germline V gives CDR1 SGHRS, CDR2 YFSETQ. The V segment lost 4 bases and the J segment 2 bases; nucleotides outside the gene matches: 5. The CDR3 extends over 15 amino acids. The CDR3 nucleotides read TGCGCCAGCAGCCCGAGACAGGGTACTAATGAAAAACTGTTTTTT. It yields the protein CASSPRQGTNEKLFF.

This clone was found once. This chain joins TRBV7-8 and TRBJ1-5, with D possibly matching TRBD1 (5 bases). Trimming shortened V by 5 bases and J by 9 bases, and 14 bases separated the two germline ends. The length of the CDR3 is 13 residues. Germline V gene data show CDR1 as SGHVS and CDR2 as FQNEAQ. The CDR3 DNA is TGTGCCAGCAGCCCCGGGACCAGATCGCCCCAGCATTTT. Translating it yields CASSPGTRSPQHF.

The chain has TRBV28 and TRBJ2-7; D is perhaps TRBD1 (6 bases). The CDR3 spans 12 residues. Germline V gives CDR1 MDHEN, CDR2 SYDVKM. The V gene lost 7 bases and the J gene lost 6 bases, with 13 bases spanning the gap. DNA of the CDR3: TGTGCCAGCAACGCCGACAGGTTCGAGCAGTACTTC. Translation gives CASNADRFEQYF.

This clone appeared a single time. This chain uses TRBV19 with TRBJ2-4; D is perhaps TRBD2 (5 bases). The CDR3 covers 12 residues. Per the germline V gene, CDR1 is LNHDA and CDR2 is SQIVND (reference sequence). V lost 5 bases to trimming and J lost 6 bases, with 8 bases between them. The CDR3 bases are TGTGCCAGTAGTCCCGCGGGAAACATTCAGTACTTC. Translating it yields CASSPAGNIQYF.

The chain couples TRBV19 to TRBJ2-6, with D possibly being TRBD1 (5 bases). Germline CDR1 is LNHDA and CDR2 is SQIVND (reference sequence). V lost 4 bases to trimming and J lost 3 bases, with 16 bases between them. This CDR3 is built from 17 residues. Here the CDR3 DNA reads TGTGCCAGTAGTAGGCAGGGTCCCTCTCGTGGGGCCAACGTCCTGACTTTC. Its protein product is CASSRQGPSRGANVLTF.

The chain has TRBV21-1 and TRBJ2-1; the DNA was not compared with TRBD2, the D call given in the table. TRBV21-1 is a recognized pseudogene. The CDR3 extends over 16 amino acids. This CDR3 reads CASSKFSSGPYNEQFF. As DNA, the CDR3 is TGTGCCAGCAGCAAATTTTCTAGCGGACCCTACAATGAGCAGTTCTTC.

The rearrangement uses TRBV5-4 and TRBJ1-3; D is perhaps TRBD1 (5 bases). With 3 bases removed from V and 1 base from J, the gap between germline ends came to 11 bases. Germline CDR1 SGHNT, CDR2 YYREEE (reference sequence). The CDR3 is made up of 15 amino acids. CDR3 protein: CASSSRELSGNTIYF. As DNA, the CDR3 is TGTGCCAGCAGCTCCAGGGAGTTGTCTGGAAACACCATATATTTT.